This record looks at one T cell receptor (beta chain) sequence and its context. Its antigen is still unknown. This CDR3 is built from 16 residues. Trimming removed 4 bases at V and 2 bases at J, with 17 bases between. Germline V gene data show CDR1 as MNHNY and CDR2 as SVGAGI (reference sequence). Data came from immunoSEQ multiplex PCR; TCRdb stores just in-frame clones and leaves some out. The top ten hold 1.5% to 2% of the sample, which has 120,000 or so clones, 70% to 90% seen once. This entry belongs to a study of radiation and T cells in renal cell carcinoma. For the study at large: Nephrectomy followed 15 Gy stereotactic body radiation by 4 weeks.

Described time point: blood 2 weeks post-SBRT. Stated treatment: 15 Gy SBRT to primary tumor, nephrectomy 4 weeks later. Blood was sampled at baseline, 2 weeks and 4 weeks after SBRT. Study findings and constraints: Top tumor clonotypes rose in blood 2 weeks post-radiation, then contracted. Pretreatment tumor biopsies were lacking, so baseline clonotypes are unknown.

The J gene is TRBJ1-1, the V gene TRBV6-6; a possible D gene is TRBD1 (6 bases). The sequence was obtained from a woman aged 55-69 years with renal cell carcinoma. Sequencing was performed on blood, taken from a patient whose treatment included radiotherapy and nephrectomy. In nucleotides, the CDR3 is TGTGCCAGCAGTTTCCTAATACACAGGGTTAACACTGAAGCTTTCTTT. Its protein product is CASSFLIHRVNTEAFF.